The entry below gives a single T cell receptor beta chain sequence along with its context. What it recognizes is unknown. Trimming cost V 6 bases and J 5 bases, with 22 bases left between them. The CDR3 runs 16 residues. This entry belongs to a study of T cell repertoires in cytomegalovirus infection. Study as a whole: It was the public TCR beta signatures that indicated both CMV infection and matching HLA type.

Overall study findings and caveats: Identification of carriers of CMV plus the relevant HLA was achieved through cumulative public TCR beta family frequency.

TCRdb redid the calling of the reads with MiXCR, one entry per CDR3 protein. The sample shows around 800,000 distinct CDR3 sequences, 32% of them seen only once. This material consisted of cultured CD8+ T cells from PBMCs, taken from culture after CMV antigen stimulation. The clonotype originates from a human donor in good health (CMV status not recorded). Some clones in this sample may be carry-over from other donors' samples. V is TRBV12-3 or TRBV12-4 and J is TRBJ1-2, with no clear D. In DNA form, the CDR3 reads TGTGCCAGCAGCCAACTTCTAGTGGGCATTAAATATGGCTACACCTTC. Its translation: CASSQLLVGIKYGYTF.